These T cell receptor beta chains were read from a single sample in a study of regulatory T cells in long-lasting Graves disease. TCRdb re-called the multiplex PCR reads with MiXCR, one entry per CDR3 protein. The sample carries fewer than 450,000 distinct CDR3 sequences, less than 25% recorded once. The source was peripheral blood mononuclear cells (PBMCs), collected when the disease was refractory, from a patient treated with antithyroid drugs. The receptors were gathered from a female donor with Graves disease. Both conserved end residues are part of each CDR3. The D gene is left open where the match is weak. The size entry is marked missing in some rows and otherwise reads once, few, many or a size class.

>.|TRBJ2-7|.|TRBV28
TGTGCCAGCAGTGACATCGCACGGGGTTCCTCCTACGAGCAGTACTTC
CASSDIARGSSYEQYF
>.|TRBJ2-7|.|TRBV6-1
TGTGCCAGCATTTCAGGGGTGGGCGAGCAGTACTTC
CASISGVGEQYF
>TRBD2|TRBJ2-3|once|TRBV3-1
TGTGCCAGCAGCCAAGATACCAGCGGGACCACAGATACGCAGTATTTT
CASSQDTSGTTDTQYF
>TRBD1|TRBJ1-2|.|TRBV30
TGTGCCTGGAGTGTACGGGGACAGGAGAACTATGGCTACACCTTC
CAWSVRGQENYGYTF
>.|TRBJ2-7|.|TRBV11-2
TGTGCCAGCAGCTTAGATGGGCCCTATTACGAGCAGTACTTC
CASSLDGPYYEQYF
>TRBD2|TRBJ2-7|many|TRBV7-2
TGTGCCAGCAGCCGTCCCGGGACTAGCGGCGAGCAGTACTTC
CASSRPGTSGEQYF
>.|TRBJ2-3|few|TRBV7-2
TGTGCCAGCAGCCGATGGGAGAAAAGGGGCACAGATACGCAGTATTTT
CASSRWEKRGTDTQYF
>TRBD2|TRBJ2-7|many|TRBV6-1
TGTGCCAGCAGGACTAGCGTTCCCTACGAGCAGTACTTC
CASRTSVPYEQYF
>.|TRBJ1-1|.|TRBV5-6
TGTGCCAGCAGCTTGGGGGGCCCCCCGGCAGCTTTCTTT
CASSLGGPPAAFF
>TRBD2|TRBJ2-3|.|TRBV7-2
TGTGCCAGCAGCTCCAGGACTAGCGGGAGGAAGAAAGATACGCAGTATTTT
CASSSRTSGRKKDTQYF
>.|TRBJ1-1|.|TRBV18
TGTGCCAGCTCACTGGGGTTCCGTGGGGCTTTCTTT
CASSLGFRGAFF
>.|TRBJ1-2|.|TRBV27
TGTGCCAGCAGTCCGATCCCTCGGGTTCCCTCAAGGGGCTACACCTTC
CASSPIPRVPSRGYTF
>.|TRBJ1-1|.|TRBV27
TGTGCCAGCAGACAGAGGGCTGAAGCTTTCTTT
CASRQRAEAFF
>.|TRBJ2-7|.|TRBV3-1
TGTGCCAGCAGCGGTCCGTACGAGCAGTACTTC
CASSGPYEQYF
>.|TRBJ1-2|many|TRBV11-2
TGTGCCAGCAGCTTAGACCTAAATAACTATGGCTACACCTTC
CASSLDLNNYGYTF
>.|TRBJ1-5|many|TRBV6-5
TGTGCCAGCAGTTATTCGGGACTTAGCAATCAGCCCCAGCATTTT
CASSYSGLSNQPQHF